One T cell receptor (beta chain) is described in this entry. The CDR3 is 17 residues long. Germline V gives CDR1 MNHNS, CDR2 SASEGT. V gave up 2 bases and J gave up 4 bases, with 17 bases separating them. The table came from immunoSEQ multiplex PCR; TCRdb's copy has only in-frame clones and leaves some out. The sample yields about 150,000 clones, about 91% seen once. This entry belongs to a study of cytomegalovirus exposure and HLA in healthy donors. The receptor was isolated from a man between 18 and 35 years old in good health and CMV-seropositive. The specimen sequenced was PBMCs. V and J are TRBV6-1 and TRBJ2-2; D might be TRBD2 (5 bases). This chain's CDR3 is CASSERLGEAATGELFF. CDR3 DNA sequence: TGTGCCAGCAGTGAACGGTTGGGAGAAGCGGCCACCGGGGAGCTGTTTTTT.